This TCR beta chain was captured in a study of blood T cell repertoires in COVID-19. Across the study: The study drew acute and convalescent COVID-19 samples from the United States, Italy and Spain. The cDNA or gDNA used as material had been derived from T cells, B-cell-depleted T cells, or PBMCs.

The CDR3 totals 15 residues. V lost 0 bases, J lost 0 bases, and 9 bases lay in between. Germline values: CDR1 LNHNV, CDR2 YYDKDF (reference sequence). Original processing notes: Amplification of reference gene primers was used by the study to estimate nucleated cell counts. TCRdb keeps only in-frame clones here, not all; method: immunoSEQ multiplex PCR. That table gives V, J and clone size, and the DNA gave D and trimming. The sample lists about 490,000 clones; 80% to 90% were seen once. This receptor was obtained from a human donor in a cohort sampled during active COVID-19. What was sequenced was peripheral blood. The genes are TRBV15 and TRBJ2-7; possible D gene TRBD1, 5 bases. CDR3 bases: TGTGCCACCAGCAGAGAAACCGACAGCTCCTACGAGCAGTACTTC. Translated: CATSRETDSSYEQYF.